The 29 T cell receptor beta chains below were found in one sample sequenced in a study of cytomegalovirus exposure and HLA in healthy donors. Measured with immunoSEQ multiplex PCR; TCRdb has only the in-frame clones, and not every one. This table holds 55,000 to 70,000 clones, roughly 94% found once. Sequencing input: PBMCs. Receptor source: a man between 18 and 35 years old in good health and CMV-seronegative.

The chain uses TRBV18 and TRBJ1-1, with 9 bases fitting TRBD1. From germline, CDR1 is KGHSH and CDR2 LQKENI. The V and J ends lost 6 bases and 5 bases, in that order; junction bases with no gene match: 7. This CDR3 comprises 14 residues. This CDR3 is CASSGTGSRTEAFF. CDR3 in DNA: TGTGCCAGCTCCGGGACAGGGTCGAGGACTGAAGCTTTCTTT.

The genes are TRBV7-2 and TRBJ2-2; D call uncertain. This CDR3 spans 15 amino acids. From germline, CDR1 is SGHTA and CDR2 FQGNSA. V was pared by 1 base and J by 1 base, with 7 bases between. CDR3 DNA: TGTGCCAGCAGCTTAGTCGGGTTGAACACCGGGGAGCTGTTTTTT. Translating gives CASSLVGLNTGELFF.

This chain links TRBV18 with TRBJ2-3; 7 bases fit TRBD2. There are 15 residues in the CDR3. The trim removed 7 bases at V and 6 bases at J, leaving 13 bases unmatched. Per the germline V gene, CDR1 is KGHSH and CDR2 is LQKENI. CDR3 nucleotide sequence: TGTGCCAGCTTCGTCCCGGCGGGAGAGGCGGATACGCAGTATTTT. This gives the protein CASFVPAGEADTQYF.

CDR3 amino acids: CAWSVKGQGQETQYF. The CDR3 DNA sequence: TGTGCCTGGAGTGTAAAAGGACAGGGCCAAGAGACCCAGTACTTC. The rearrangement uses TRBV30 and TRBJ2-5, with 8 bases identical to TRBD1. Per germline, CDR1 GTSNPN and CDR2 SVGIG (reference sequence). Trimming cost V 0 bases and J 1 base; bases outside gene matches: 4. The CDR3 is made up of 15 amino acids.

The rearrangement uses TRBV7-2 and TRBJ1-2; 8 bases fit TRBD1. Trimming took 1 base from V and 4 from J; bases not matched to a gene: 8. The CDR3 is made up of 16 amino acids. In germline, CDR1 is SGHTA, CDR2 FQGNSA. The CDR3 reads CASSLEGQGGSYGYTF. In DNA, the CDR3 is TGTGCCAGCAGCTTAGAAGGACAGGGAGGTAGCTATGGCTACACCTTC.

This rearrangement joins TRBV6-5 to TRBJ2-7; 11 bases map to TRBD1. The germline gives CDR1 MNHEY, CDR2 SVGAGI. The CDR3 is 14 amino acids. V dropped 7 bases and J dropped 5; count of bases not matched to a gene: 7. As DNA, the CDR3 is TGTGCCAGCACCGAAGGACAGGGGGCCAACGAGCAGTACTTC. Its translation: CASTEGQGANEQYF.

The V call is TRBV5-1, the J call TRBJ2-1; D possibly corresponds to TRBD2 (6 bases). Trimming removed 5 bases from V and 4 bases from J, with 10 bases in between. There are 13 residues in the CDR3. From germline, CDR1 is SGHRS and CDR2 YFSETQ. The CDR3 bases are TGCGCCAGCAGTCAGGACTATTACAATGAGCAGTTCTTC. It codes for CASSQDYYNEQFF.

The chain carries TRBV5-4 and TRBJ2-7; 8 bases align to TRBD1. The germline V gene encodes CDR1 SGHNT and CDR2 YYREEE (reference sequence). The CDR3 runs to 14 residues. With V trimmed by 0 bases and J by 6 bases, 5 bases remained unmatched. CDR3 nucleotides: TGTGCCAGCAGCTTGGGACAGGGGTCGGGCGAGCAGTACTTC. Encoded protein: CASSLGQGSGEQYF.

The V and J genes are TRBV5-1 and TRBJ1-5; possible D gene TRBD1, 5 bases. The V end was cut by 4 bases, the J end by 7 bases, with 18 bases between. The CDR3 consists of 15 residues. Per the germline V gene, CDR1 is SGHRS and CDR2 is YFSETQ. CDR3 sequence: CASSQSGGEWQPQHF. The CDR3 DNA follows: TGCGCCAGCAGCCAGTCGGGAGGGGAATGGCAGCCCCAGCATTTT.

The chain has TRBV19 and TRBJ2-1, with TRBD1 matching over 10 bases. This CDR3 is built from 15 residues. Germline CDR1 reads LNHDA; CDR2 reads SQIVND (reference sequence). V dropped 4 bases and J dropped 8; count of bases not matched to a gene: 8. CDR3 DNA: TGTGCCAGTAGTACCCGGGACAGGGGAGTCGATGAGCAGTTCTTC. Protein product: CASSTRDRGVDEQFF.

CDR3: CASSSGQGAIAYEQYF. In nucleotides, the CDR3 is TGCGCCAGCAGCTCCGGACAGGGGGCTATAGCCTACGAGCAGTACTTC. V and J are TRBV5-1 and TRBJ2-7; the match to TRBD1 covers 11 bases. This CDR3 is built from 16 residues. The V and J ends lost 3 bases and 2 bases, in that order; junction bases with no gene match: 7. The germline CDR1 and CDR2 sequences are SGHRS and YFSETQ.

The chain links TRBV6-4 to TRBJ1-2, with TRBD1 as a possible D gene (6 bases). Germline V CDR1 and CDR2: MRHNA, SNTAGT. V gave up 6 bases and J gave up 6 bases, with 8 bases separating them. CDR3 length: 11 residues. CDR3 sequence: CASRQGDGYTF. For the CDR3, the DNA is TGTGCCAGCAGACAGGGCGATGGCTACACCTTC.

This chain joins TRBV7-9 and TRBJ1-1; D might be TRBD1 (5 bases). Germline V gene sequence: CDR1 SEHNR, CDR2 FQNEAQ (reference sequence). The CDR3 has 14 amino acids. The V and J ends lost 3 bases and 0 bases respectively, with 8 bases between them. The CDR3: CASSFGGLNTEAFF. The CDR3 nucleotides are TGTGCCAGCAGCTTCGGGGGGTTGAACACTGAAGCTTTCTTT.

The chain combines TRBV19 with TRBJ2-3; D is perhaps TRBD2 (6 bases). The CDR3 consists of 14 residues. Between the trimmed V and J ends, which lost 1 base and 6 bases, there was a span of 11 bases. The germline gives CDR1 LNHDA, CDR2 SQIVND (reference sequence). The chain's CDR3 is CASSIGKGRDTQYF. The CDR3 DNA reads as TGTGCCAGTAGTATAGGGAAAGGGAGGGATACGCAGTATTTT.

The chain couples TRBV4-2 to TRBJ1-4, with D maybe TRBD1 (5 bases). V lost 0 bases and J lost 6, with 14 bases in between. This CDR3 region has 16 residues. Per the germline V gene, CDR1 is LGHNA and CDR2 is YNFKEQ. CDR3 loop: CASSQDRGGGDEKLFF. The CDR3 DNA follows: TGTGCCAGCAGCCAAGATCGTGGGGGAGGCGATGAAAAACTGTTTTTT.

This chain uses TRBV5-1 with TRBJ2-3, with D possibly TRBD1 on 6 matching bases. V lost 3 bases and J 2 bases, leaving 16 bases between the germline ends. CDR3 length: 16 amino acids. Germline V gene sequence: CDR1 SGHRS, CDR2 YFSETQ. CDR3 region: CASSSTGVGVTDTQYF. The CDR3 DNA sequence: TGCGCCAGCAGCTCGACAGGTGTAGGGGTCACAGATACGCAGTATTTT.

V is TRBV5-1 and J is TRBJ2-2; 10 nucleotides line up with TRBD1. Germline values: CDR1 SGHRS, CDR2 YFSETQ. The length of the CDR3 is 16 residues. The ends lost 2 bases at V and 7 bases at J; junction bases unmatched: 8. In DNA form, the CDR3 reads TGCGCCAGCAGCTTTAGGGAGACAGGGGGCAACGGGGAGCTGTTTTTT. It specifies CASSFRETGGNGELFF. Full variable domain (rest looked up from reference TRBV5-1 and TRBJ2-2): KAGVTQTPRYLIKTRGQQVTLSCSPISGHRSVSWYQQTPGQGLQFLFEYFSETQRNKGNFPGRFSGRQFSNSRSEMNVSTLELGDSALYLCASSFRETGGNGELFFGEGSRLTVL.

The rearrangement joins TRBV7-2 to TRBJ2-5; 7 positions match TRBD1. The CDR3 has 16 residues. CDR1 is SGHTA and CDR2 is FQGNSA in the germline V gene. J lost 7 bases, V lost 2 bases, and 13 bases had no gene match. The CDR3 protein is CASSLRLTGVGGTQYF. CDR3 DNA: TGTGCCAGCAGCTTAAGACTCACAGGGGTCGGCGGGACCCAGTACTTC.

This rearrangement joins TRBV23-1 to TRBJ2-6, with TRBD1 as a possible D gene (5 bases). TRBV23-1 is treated as an ORF (open reading frame) with a function not yet certain. The CDR3 sequence is 16 residues long. V was trimmed by 0 bases and J by 1 base, leaving 7 bases between them. In DNA, the CDR3 is TGCGCCAGCAGTCAATCGACAGAGTCTGGGGCCAACGTCCTGACTTTC. Protein product: CASSQSTESGANVLTF.

V gene TRBV5-4 combines with J gene TRBJ2-7; 8 nucleotides match TRBD2. V dropped 4 bases and J dropped 3; count of bases not matched to a gene: 9. The CDR3 is 15 amino acids. CDR1 and CDR2 (germline): SGHNT, YYREEE (reference sequence). The CDR3: CASSGGLVKVYEQYF. The CDR3 DNA sequence: TGTGCCAGCAGCGGGGGACTAGTTAAGGTCTACGAGCAGTACTTC.

This chain uses TRBV7-9 with TRBJ2-7; weak D call: TRBD2 (7 bases). Germline V gene lookup returns CDR1 SEHNR and CDR2 FQNEAQ (reference sequence). The V gene lost 4 bases and the J gene lost 3 bases, with 16 bases spanning the gap. CDR3 length equals 15 residues. The CDR3 nucleotides read TGTGCCAGCAGCTCGAAGGGGGGGCTACGCTACGAGCAGTACTTC. The encoded protein is CASSSKGGLRYEQYF.

The chain is built from TRBV30 and TRBJ2-1, with 9 nucleotides matching TRBD1. The junction had 5 bases not matched to a gene; V was cut back by 8 bases and J by 9 bases. The CDR3 length is 11 residues. Per the germline V gene, CDR1 is GTSNPN and CDR2 is SVGIG (reference sequence). The CDR3 nucleotides are TGTGCCGGGGACAGGGTGGGTGAGCAGTTCTTC. Translated: CAGDRVGEQFF.

The chain combines TRBV5-1 with TRBJ2-1; tentative D call: TRBD2 (5 bases). Trimming cost V 0 bases and J 4 bases, with 11 bases left between them. This CDR3 is 15 amino acids long. Germline assignment: CDR1 SGHRS and CDR2 YFSETQ. CDR3 DNA sequence: TGCGCCAGCAGCTTGGCCCTAGCACTTTACAATGAGCAGTTCTTC. This encodes CASSLALALYNEQFF.

The V gene is TRBV5-1, the J gene TRBJ2-2; possible D gene TRBD2, 6 bases. Germline-derived CDR1 and CDR2 are SGHRS and YFSETQ. This CDR3 has 16 residues. Between the trimmed V and J ends, which lost 0 bases and 4 bases, there was a span of 13 bases. The CDR3 here is CASSLAGSGFTGELFF. DNA of the CDR3: TGCGCCAGCAGCTTGGCAGGTAGCGGATTCACCGGGGAGCTGTTTTTT.

This chain links TRBV10-3 with TRBJ2-2; weak D call: TRBD1 (5 bases). The CDR3 consists of 13 residues. V dropped 3 bases and J dropped 4 bases, with 6 bases sitting between them. Germline V gene lookup returns CDR1 ENHRY and CDR2 SYGVKD. The CDR3 loop is CAISEGATGELFF. As DNA, the CDR3 is TGTGCCATCAGTGAAGGGGCCACCGGGGAGCTGTTTTTT.

V gene TRBV9 combines with J gene TRBJ2-2, with unresolved D. The CDR3 loop spans 16 amino acids. Per germline, CDR1 SGDLS and CDR2 YYNGEE. The ends were cut back, 4 bases at V and 3 bases at J, with 16 bases in the middle. CDR3 sequence: CASSLSPAGYTGELFF. The CDR3 DNA is TGTGCCAGCAGCCTCTCTCCGGCAGGTTACACCGGGGAGCTGTTTTTT. Together with reference TRBV9 and TRBJ2-2, the CDR3 gives the full variable domain: DSGVTQTPKHLITATGQRVTLRCSPRSGDLSVYWYQQSLDQGLQFLIQYYNGEERAKGNILERFSAQQFPDLHSELNLSSLELGDSALYFCASSLSPAGYTGELFFGEGSRLTVL.

The table lists this clone with a few counts. The J gene is TRBJ2-7, the V gene TRBV6-7, with 10 nucleotides matching TRBD2. TRBV6-7 is assigned to the ORF class and has an uncertain function. J lost 6 bases, V lost 2 bases, and 4 bases had no gene match. The CDR3 loop spans 14 amino acids. In DNA form, the CDR3 reads TGTGCCAGCAGTTACCCTAGCGGGAGTGTCGAGCAGTACTTC. It translates to CASSYPSGSVEQYF.

The chain combines TRBV10-3 with TRBJ2-1; D is ambiguous. Trimming pared 6 bases from V and 3 bases from J, leaving 15 bases between. Germline V gene sequence: CDR1 ENHRY, CDR2 SYGVKD. The CDR3 consists of 15 residues. Here the CDR3 reads CAIRTSGGYYNEQFF. Here the CDR3 DNA reads TGTGCCATCAGGACCTCTGGCGGCTACTACAATGAGCAGTTCTTC.

V and J are TRBV19 and TRBJ2-3, with 8 bases lining up with TRBD2. This CDR3 is built from 16 residues. CDR1 and CDR2 (germline): LNHDA, SQIVND (reference sequence). J lost 4 bases, V lost 8 bases, and 14 bases had no gene match. The CDR3: CASANFIAGRPDTQYF. The CDR3 DNA sequence: TGTGCCAGTGCCAACTTTATAGCGGGACGCCCAGATACGCAGTATTTT.